A selection of T cell receptor beta chains follows, all from one sample in a study of blood T cells in healthy people across ages. TCRdb recomputed calls from the 5' RACE reads with MiXCR, one row per CDR3 protein. This sample yields 750,000 or so distinct CDR3 sequences, of which 20% to 30% are seen a single time; under 9.5% belongs to the top ten. The same sample was also used in a study of T cells of mothers and their children.

Sequenced sample: blood. The receptor source for this set is a boy younger than 18 in good health. Each CDR3 is given with its conserved first and last residue. The D gene is left open where the match is weak. The listing skips clone size in some rows; elsewhere it reads once, few, many or a size class.

J gene: TRBJ1-2; V gene: TRBV29-1; clone size: .; D gene: .; CDR3 protein: CSAGDRLHYGYTF; CDR3 DNA: TGCAGCGCCGGAGACAGGCTTCACTATGGCTACACCTTC
J gene: TRBJ1-2; V gene: TRBV13; clone size: .; D gene: .; CDR3 protein: CASSLGRDTTNYGYTF; CDR3 DNA: TGTGCCAGCAGCTTAGGCCGGGACACCACTAACTATGGCTACACCTTC
J gene: TRBJ2-1; V gene: TRBV6-5; clone size: .; D gene: TRBD1; CDR3 protein: CASRIGQGAGNEQFF; CDR3 DNA: TGTGCCAGCAGAATTGGACAGGGGGCAGGGAATGAGCAGTTCTTC
J gene: TRBJ1-5; V gene: TRBV20-1; clone size: few; D gene: .; CDR3 protein: CSARRGGSNQPQHF; CDR3 DNA: TGCAGTGCTAGGCGGGGGGGAAGCAATCAGCCCCAGCATTTT
J gene: TRBJ2-3; V gene: TRBV28; clone size: few; D gene: TRBD2; CDR3 protein: CASRGSGRGTDTQYF; CDR3 DNA: TGTGCCAGCAGGGGGAGCGGGAGAGGGACAGATACGCAGTATTTT
J gene: TRBJ2-5; V gene: TRBV12-3/TRBV12-4; clone size: few; D gene: TRBD2; CDR3 protein: CASTGRGIQETQYF; CDR3 DNA: TGTGCCAGCACGGGGCGGGGGATACAAGAGACCCAGTACTTC
J gene: TRBJ2-2; V gene: TRBV6-2/TRBV6-3; clone size: .; D gene: .; CDR3 protein: CASSYSMGAGELFF; CDR3 DNA: TGTGCCAGCAGTTACTCGATGGGGGCCGGGGAGCTGTTTTTT
J gene: TRBJ2-7; V gene: TRBV4-3; clone size: few; D gene: .; CDR3 protein: CASSLSRDLNNEQYF; CDR3 DNA: TGCGCCAGCAGCCTTAGCCGGGACCTCAACAACGAGCAGTACTTC
J gene: TRBJ2-3; V gene: TRBV28; clone size: .; D gene: .; CDR3 protein: CASTGEFSTDTQYF; CDR3 DNA: TGTGCCAGCACCGGGGAGTTTAGCACAGATACGCAGTATTTT
J gene: TRBJ2-1; V gene: TRBV5-5; clone size: .; D gene: .; CDR3 protein: CASSLQGQLSYNEQFF; CDR3 DNA: TGTGCCAGCAGCTTGCAGGGTCAGCTCTCCTACAATGAGCAGTTCTTC
J gene: TRBJ1-4; V gene: TRBV6-5; clone size: .; D gene: .; CDR3 protein: CASSYDRLRANEKLFF; CDR3 DNA: TGTGCCAGCAGTTACGACCGGCTGCGGGCTAATGAAAAACTGTTTTTT
J gene: TRBJ2-5; V gene: TRBV7-2; clone size: few; D gene: TRBD2; CDR3 protein: CASSSSGGAFEETQYF; CDR3 DNA: TGTGCCAGCAGCTCCAGCGGGGGGGCCTTCGAAGAGACCCAGTACTTC
J gene: TRBJ1-2; V gene: TRBV29-1; clone size: .; D gene: .; CDR3 protein: CSVGNSNYGYTF; CDR3 DNA: TGCAGCGTGGGTAATTCTAACTATGGCTACACCTTC
J gene: TRBJ2-7; V gene: TRBV7-9; clone size: .; D gene: TRBD1; CDR3 protein: CASSPRTGLSYEQYF; CDR3 DNA: TGTGCCAGCAGCCCCCGGACAGGACTCTCCTACGAGCAGTACTTC
J gene: TRBJ2-1; V gene: TRBV27; clone size: .; D gene: TRBD2; CDR3 protein: CASSFRSTRPSGPYNEQFF; CDR3 DNA: TGTGCCAGCAGTTTCCGGAGCACCCGACCTAGCGGCCCTTACAATGAGCAGTTCTTC
J gene: TRBJ2-5; V gene: TRBV20-1; clone size: few; D gene: .; CDR3 protein: CSALVVGERETQYF; CDR3 DNA: TGCAGCGCCCTTGTTGTGGGGGAGAGGGAGACCCAGTACTTC
J gene: TRBJ1-2; V gene: TRBV12-3/TRBV12-4; clone size: .; D gene: TRBD1; CDR3 protein: CASSLRGLSGQGGYGYTF; CDR3 DNA: TGTGCCAGCAGTTTAAGAGGGCTCTCCGGACAGGGGGGCTATGGCTACACCTTC
J gene: TRBJ2-3; V gene: TRBV5-5; clone size: few; D gene: .; CDR3 protein: CASSSRQTDTQCF; CDR3 DNA: TGTGCCAGCAGCTCCCGACAGACAGATACGCAGTGTTTT
J gene: TRBJ1-1; V gene: TRBV7-6; clone size: few; D gene: .; CDR3 protein: CASSFGFGEDTEAFF; CDR3 DNA: TGTGCCAGCAGCTTTGGGTTTGGGGAGGACACTGAAGCTTTCTTT
J gene: TRBJ2-7; V gene: TRBV29-1; clone size: .; D gene: .; CDR3 protein: CSAGSDPKAYEQYF; CDR3 DNA: TGCAGCGCGGGTTCCGACCCTAAAGCCTACGAGCAGTACTTC
J gene: TRBJ2-7; V gene: TRBV4-3; clone size: many; D gene: .; CDR3 protein: CASSQDLGTYEQYF; CDR3 DNA: TGCGCCAGCAGCCAAGATTTGGGTACCTACGAGCAGTACTTC
J gene: TRBJ1-6; V gene: TRBV20-1; clone size: .; D gene: TRBD1; CDR3 protein: CSAPPGGQGNSPLHF; CDR3 DNA: TGCAGTGCTCCACCTGGGGGACAGGGAAATTCACCCCTCCACTTT
J gene: TRBJ2-5; V gene: TRBV4-1; clone size: .; D gene: TRBD2; CDR3 protein: CASSHLAGGPQEWTQYF; CDR3 DNA: TGCGCCAGCAGCCATTTAGCGGGAGGGCCCCAAGAGTGGACCCAGTACTTC
J gene: TRBJ2-5; V gene: TRBV5-1; clone size: .; D gene: .; CDR3 protein: CASSLGGSTAKETQYF; CDR3 DNA: TGCGCCAGCAGCTTGGGGGGTTCGACAGCCAAAGAGACCCAGTACTTC
J gene: TRBJ2-7; V gene: TRBV5-5; clone size: .; D gene: .; CDR3 protein: CASSYNGYEQYF; CDR3 DNA: TGTGCCAGCAGCTATAACGGCTACGAGCAGTACTTC
J gene: TRBJ2-1; V gene: TRBV27; clone size: .; D gene: TRBD2; CDR3 protein: CASSSPSAGGPYNEQFF; CDR3 DNA: TGTGCCAGCAGTTCCCCCAGCGCGGGAGGACCCTACAATGAGCAGTTCTTC
J gene: TRBJ1-1; V gene: TRBV20-1; clone size: few; D gene: .; CDR3 protein: CSAGNRNTEAFF; CDR3 DNA: TGCAGTGCTGGTAACAGGAACACTGAAGCTTTCTTT
J gene: TRBJ2-3; V gene: TRBV10-3; clone size: .; D gene: .; CDR3 protein: CAIRPGGTDTQYF; CDR3 DNA: TGTGCCATCAGGCCGGGCGGAACAGATACGCAGTATTTT
J gene: TRBJ1-1; V gene: TRBV29-1; clone size: .; D gene: .; CDR3 protein: CSVGREWGKAFF; CDR3 DNA: TGCAGCGTTGGTAGGGAGTGGGGGAAAGCTTTCTTT
J gene: TRBJ1-5; V gene: TRBV20-1; clone size: few; D gene: .; CDR3 protein: CSAIRLGQLSNQPQHF; CDR3 DNA: TGCAGTGCTATTCGATTAGGGCAGTTGAGCAATCAGCCCCAGCATTTT
J gene: TRBJ2-4; V gene: TRBV15; clone size: .; D gene: TRBD1; CDR3 protein: CATSSRTGEENIQYF; CDR3 DNA: TGTGCCACCAGCTCAAGGACAGGGGAGGAAAACATTCAGTACTTC
J gene: TRBJ2-1; V gene: TRBV11-2; clone size: .; D gene: .; CDR3 protein: CASSLITVREQFF; CDR3 DNA: TGTGCCAGCAGCTTAATAACAGTACGGGAGCAGTTCTTC
J gene: TRBJ2-5; V gene: TRBV28; clone size: .; D gene: TRBD1; CDR3 protein: CASSFDGTGQRRETQYF; CDR3 DNA: TGTGCCAGCAGTTTTGACGGAACGGGACAGCGGAGGGAGACCCAGTACTTC
J gene: TRBJ2-2; V gene: TRBV5-1; clone size: .; D gene: .; CDR3 protein: CASSSQWGAGELFF; CDR3 DNA: TGCGCCAGCAGCTCCCAGTGGGGCGCCGGGGAGCTGTTTTTT
J gene: TRBJ2-5; V gene: TRBV5-1; clone size: .; D gene: .; CDR3 protein: CASSLAGPGQETQYF; CDR3 DNA: TGCGCCAGCAGCTTGGCCGGGCCAGGACAAGAGACCCAGTACTTC
J gene: TRBJ2-7; V gene: TRBV20-1; clone size: few; D gene: TRBD2; CDR3 protein: CSAVVGGYEQYF; CDR3 DNA: TGCAGTGCTGTCGTGGGGGGGTACGAGCAGTACTTC
J gene: TRBJ2-1; V gene: TRBV6-6; clone size: .; D gene: TRBD2; CDR3 protein: CASSYGGGVPDEQFF; CDR3 DNA: TGTGCCAGCAGTTACGGCGGGGGGGTTCCCGATGAGCAGTTCTTC
J gene: TRBJ2-5; V gene: TRBV4-3; clone size: .; D gene: .; CDR3 protein: CASSQERQYQETQYF; CDR3 DNA: TGCGCCAGCAGCCAAGAGAGACAGTACCAAGAGACCCAGTACTTC
J gene: TRBJ2-1; V gene: TRBV6-2/TRBV6-3; clone size: .; D gene: TRBD2; CDR3 protein: CASSYSGTSGILSYNEQFF; CDR3 DNA: TGTGCCAGCAGTTACTCGGGGACTAGCGGGATATTGTCCTACAATGAGCAGTTCTTC
J gene: TRBJ2-1; V gene: TRBV6-2/TRBV6-3; clone size: .; D gene: .; CDR3 protein: CASSYIGAGNNEQFF; CDR3 DNA: TGTGCCAGCAGTTACATCGGGGCAGGGAACAATGAGCAGTTCTTC
J gene: TRBJ2-3; V gene: TRBV27; clone size: few; D gene: .; CDR3 protein: CASNSAVGWSTDTQYF; CDR3 DNA: TGTGCCAGCAACTCCGCCGTGGGCTGGAGCACAGATACGCAGTATTTT
J gene: TRBJ1-3; V gene: TRBV27; clone size: .; D gene: .; CDR3 protein: CASSLQVPGNTIYF; CDR3 DNA: TGTGCCAGCAGTTTGCAGGTGCCTGGAAACACCATATATTTT
J gene: TRBJ1-3; V gene: TRBV19; clone size: .; D gene: .; CDR3 protein: CASHPGTLGGYTIYF; CDR3 DNA: TGTGCCAGTCACCCGGGGACATTAGGAGGGTACACCATATATTTT
J gene: TRBJ2-2; V gene: TRBV5-1; clone size: .; D gene: .; CDR3 protein: CASSFLSSNTGELFF; CDR3 DNA: TGCGCCAGCAGCTTTCTCTCGTCGAACACCGGGGAGCTGTTTTTT
J gene: TRBJ2-7; V gene: TRBV29-1; clone size: few; D gene: .; CDR3 protein: CSVRLILLGEQYF; CDR3 DNA: TGCAGCGTTCGGCTGATCCTCTTAGGCGAGCAGTACTTC
J gene: TRBJ1-4; V gene: TRBV10-3; clone size: few; D gene: .; CDR3 protein: CAIRGTTNEKLFF; CDR3 DNA: TGTGCCATCAGGGGGACAACTAATGAAAAACTGTTTTTT
J gene: TRBJ2-1; V gene: TRBV29-1; clone size: few; D gene: .; CDR3 protein: CSVNGAYNEQFF; CDR3 DNA: TGCAGCGTTAACGGGGCCTATAATGAGCAGTTCTTC
J gene: TRBJ1-1; V gene: TRBV28; clone size: few; D gene: .; CDR3 protein: CASSLEGEGTGAFF; CDR3 DNA: TGTGCCAGCAGTTTAGAGGGCGAGGGCACTGGAGCTTTCTTT
J gene: TRBJ2-3; V gene: TRBV27; clone size: .; D gene: .; CDR3 protein: CASSFGGSFTDTQYF; CDR3 DNA: TGTGCCAGCAGTTTCGGAGGGTCTTTCACAGATACGCAGTATTTT
J gene: TRBJ2-1; V gene: TRBV7-6; clone size: .; D gene: .; CDR3 protein: CASSLFGGNEQFF; CDR3 DNA: TGTGCCAGCAGCTTATTCGGGGGCAATGAGCAGTTCTTC